This is a list of T cell receptor beta chains from one sample in a study of CD4 T cells in relation to SARS-CoV-2 and coronaviruses. Data came from immunoSEQ multiplex PCR; TCRdb stores just in-frame clones and leaves some out. The data contain over 35,000 clones, under 85% of them singletons. These receptors have no identified antigens. Input material: memory CD4+ T cells from PBMCs, cultured in vitro. All receptors come from an adult with COVID-19. The CDR3 runs from the conserved cysteine through the conserved F or W. D genes are given only for firm matches. Some rows mark clone size as missing; the rest say once, few, many or name a class of expanded clone.

.	TRBV12-1	TRBJ2-5	.	CASSFLAGGVSRETQYF	TGTGCCAGCAGCTTCCTAGCGGGAGGGGTTTCACGAGAGACCCAGTACTTC
.	TRBV27	TRBJ2-3	.	CASSSIQLSGRYTDTQYF	TGTGCCAGCAGTTCCATCCAACTATCCGGACGGTACACAGATACGCAGTATTTT
TRBD1	TRBV28	TRBJ2-2	.	CATLDRVGSAGELFF	TGTGCCACCCTGGACAGGGTGGGTTCCGCCGGGGAGCTGTTTTTT
.	TRBV19	TRBJ1-5	once	CASSQLGGNQPQHF	TGTGCCAGTAGTCAACTAGGGGGCAATCAGCCCCAGCATTTT
.	TRBV12-3/TRBV12-4	TRBJ1-2	.	CASSFGRGGYTF	TGTGCCAGCAGTTTTGGCAGGGGTGGCTACACCTTC
.	TRBV10-3	TRBJ1-5	.	CATNGDTLLSNQPQHF	TGTGCCACGAACGGGGACACCCTGCTTAGCAATCAGCCCCAGCATTTT
.	TRBV5-6	TRBJ1-4	.	CASSMDRREKLFF	TGTGCCAGCAGTATGGACCGGAGGGAAAAACTGTTTTTT
TRBD1	TRBV30	TRBJ2-2	.	CAWRDRRNTGELFF	TGTGCCTGGAGGGACAGGCGGAACACCGGGGAGCTGTTTTTT
.	TRBV15	TRBJ2-5	.	CATSRDRTFARGETQYF	TGTGCCACCAGCAGAGATAGGACGTTTGCGAGAGGAGAGACCCAGTACTTC
.	TRBV10-1	TRBJ2-1	.	CASSDSGGGREQFF	TGCGCCAGCAGTGATTCTGGGGGAGGCCGTGAGCAGTTCTTC
.	TRBV27	TRBJ1-4	.	CASSFGTTNEKLFF	TGTGCCAGCAGTTTCGGGACAACTAATGAAAAACTGTTTTTT
.	TRBV5-1	TRBJ1-6	once	CASSPGGSEPLHF	TGCGCCAGCAGCCCCGGGGGGTCGGAGCCCCTCCACTTT
.	TRBV4-3	TRBJ2-3	.	CASSISLGGSTDTQYF	TGCGCCAGCAGCATTTCCCTAGGCGGGAGCACAGATACGCAGTATTTT
.	TRBV28	TRBJ1-1	.	CASSLLQYEAFF	TGTGCCAGCAGTTTATTACAGTATGAAGCTTTCTTT
TRBD2	TRBV24-1	TRBJ2-1	.	CATSAPSGQGDGEQFF	TGTGCCACCAGTGCCCCTAGCGGGCAAGGAGATGGTGAGCAGTTCTTC
TRBD1	TRBV5-6	TRBJ2-1	few	CASSLGQGNEQFF	TGTGCCAGCAGCTTGGGACAGGGGAATGAGCAGTTCTTC
TRBD1	TRBV6-5	TRBJ2-7	.	CASSSGQVTYEQYF	TGTGCCAGCAGTTCGGGACAGGTCACCTACGAGCAGTACTTC
.	TRBV29-1	TRBJ1-1	.	CSVARTEAFF	TGCAGCGTTGCGCGGACTGAAGCTTTCTTT
.	TRBV4-2	TRBJ2-5	.	CASSQVSTLGETQYF	TGTGCCAGCAGCCAAGTGAGCACCCTAGGGGAGACCCAGTACTTC
TRBD2	TRBV18	TRBJ2-3	once	CASSPNNGRGSTDTQYF	TGTGCCAGCTCACCAAACAACGGGAGGGGTAGCACAGATACGCAGTATTTT
.	TRBV28	TRBJ1-1	.	CASSRDAIEAFF	TGTGCCAGCAGCCGGGACGCAATCGAAGCTTTCTTT
.	TRBV28	TRBJ2-5	.	CASSAATGTVETQYF	TGTGCCAGCAGTGCCGCCACCGGGACTGTGGAGACCCAGTACTTC
TRBD2	TRBV5-1	TRBJ2-1	.	CASKPGGSPYNEQFF	TGCGCCAGCAAACCTGGCGGGAGTCCCTACAATGAGCAGTTCTTC
.	TRBV2	TRBJ2-7	.	CACRDFAYEQYF	TGTGCCTGCCGGGACTTTGCCTACGAGCAGTACTTC
TRBD2	TRBV28	TRBJ2-5	once	CASRLAGGRLETQYF	TGTGCCAGCAGGCTAGCGGGAGGGCGGTTGGAGACCCAGTACTTC
.	TRBV7-2	TRBJ2-7	.	CASSFGSSEQYF	TGTGCCAGCAGCTTCGGGTCCAGCGAGCAGTACTTC
.	TRBV3-1/TRBV3-2	TRBJ2-7	.	CASSAPRPSPTQYF	TGTGCCAGCAGCGCCCCCCGGCCTAGCCCCACGCAGTACTTC
TRBD1	TRBV25-1	TRBJ1-4	.	CASSKAGTGVEKLFF	TGTGCCAGCAGCAAAGCCGGGACAGGGGTTGAAAAACTGTTTTTT
.	TRBV5-4	TRBJ2-5	.	CASSLKGVETQYF	TGTGCCAGCAGCTTGAAGGGAGTGGAGACCCAGTACTTC
TRBD1	TRBV2	TRBJ2-7	.	CASSADRGVFYEQYF	TGTGCCAGCTCCGCCGACAGGGGGGTCTTCTACGAGCAGTACTTC
TRBD2	TRBV20-1	TRBJ2-1	once	CSASYSGIKYNEQFF	TGCAGTGCTAGTTATAGCGGGATAAAATACAATGAGCAGTTCTTC
.	TRBV9	TRBJ2-7	.	CASSGVGRPYEQYF	TGTGCCAGCAGCGGGGTGGGGCGTCCCTACGAGCAGTACTTC
.	TRBV19	TRBJ2-7	.	CASSIDNVAGEQYF	TGTGCCAGTAGTATAGATAATGTGGCGGGCGAGCAGTACTTC
.	TRBV21-1	TRBJ2-7	.	CASSKRRGRYEQYF	TGTGCCAGCAGCAAAAGACGGGGGCGCTACGAGCAGTACTTC
.	TRBV5-1	TRBJ2-1	once	CASSLGHSGSGEQFF	TGCGCCAGCAGCTTGGGGCATAGCGGAAGTGGAGAGCAGTTCTTC
TRBD2	TRBV7-8	TRBJ2-3	.	CASSYSSGTSGSMGTQYF	TGTGCCAGCAGCTACTCATCCGGGACTAGCGGGAGCATGGGTACGCAGTATTTT
.	TRBV27	TRBJ2-7	.	CASSPGSQYYEQYF	TGTGCCAGCAGTCCCGGGTCCCAGTACTACGAGCAGTACTTC
TRBD2	TRBV23-1	TRBJ2-7	.	CASSLIPTSGIPYEQYF	TGCGCCAGCAGTCTCATTCCGACTAGCGGCATTCCCTACGAGCAGTACTTC
TRBD2	TRBV5-6	TRBJ2-1	.	CASSYGTTTYNEQFF	TGTGCCAGCAGCTACGGGACTACCACCTACAATGAGCAGTTCTTC
.	TRBV2	TRBJ2-7	.	CASRPEGSYEQYF	TGTGCCAGCCGGCCCGAGGGCTCCTACGAGCAGTACTTC
.	TRBV4-3	TRBJ2-3	.	CASSQDKGADTQYF	TGCGCCAGCAGCCAAGATAAGGGCGCAGATACGCAGTATTTT
.	TRBV18	TRBJ1-1	.	CASSPFQGANTEAFF	TGTGCCAGCTCACCATTTCAGGGAGCGAACACTGAAGCTTTCTTT
.	TRBV13	TRBJ2-3	.	CASSLEQTTDTQYF	TGTGCCAGCAGCTTAGAACAGACCACAGATACGCAGTATTTT
.	TRBV21-1	TRBJ1-1	.	CASTSGTGGVGAFF	TGTGCCAGCACCTCTGGGACAGGGGGCGTCGGAGCTTTCTTT
TRBD2	TRBV5-6	TRBJ2-1	.	CASSLTPRGLGYNEQFF	TGTGCCAGCAGCCTTACCCCCAGGGGACTAGGCTACAATGAGCAGTTCTTC
.	TRBV28	TRBJ1-5	.	CASRSPGVSQPQHF	TGTGCCAGCAGATCCCCGGGAGTTAGTCAGCCCCAGCATTTT
TRBD2	TRBV9	TRBJ2-1	.	CASSGLAGGAYNEQFF	TGTGCCAGCAGCGGTCTGGCGGGAGGCGCCTACAATGAGCAGTTCTTC